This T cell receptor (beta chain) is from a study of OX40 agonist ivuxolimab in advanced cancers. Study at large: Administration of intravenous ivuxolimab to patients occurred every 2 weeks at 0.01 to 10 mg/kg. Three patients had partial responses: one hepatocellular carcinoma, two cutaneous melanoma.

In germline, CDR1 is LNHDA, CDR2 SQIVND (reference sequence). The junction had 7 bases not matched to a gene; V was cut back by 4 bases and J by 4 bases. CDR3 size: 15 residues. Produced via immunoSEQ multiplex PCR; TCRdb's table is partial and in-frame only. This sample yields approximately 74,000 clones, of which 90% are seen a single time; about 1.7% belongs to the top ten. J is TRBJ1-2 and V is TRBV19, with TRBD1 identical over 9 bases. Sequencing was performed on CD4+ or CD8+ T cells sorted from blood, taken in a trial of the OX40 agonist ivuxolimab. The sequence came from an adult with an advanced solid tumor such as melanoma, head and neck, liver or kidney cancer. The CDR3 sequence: CASSTPQTGGYGYTF. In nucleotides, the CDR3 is TGTGCCAGTAGTACCCCTCAGACAGGGGGCTATGGCTACACCTTC.